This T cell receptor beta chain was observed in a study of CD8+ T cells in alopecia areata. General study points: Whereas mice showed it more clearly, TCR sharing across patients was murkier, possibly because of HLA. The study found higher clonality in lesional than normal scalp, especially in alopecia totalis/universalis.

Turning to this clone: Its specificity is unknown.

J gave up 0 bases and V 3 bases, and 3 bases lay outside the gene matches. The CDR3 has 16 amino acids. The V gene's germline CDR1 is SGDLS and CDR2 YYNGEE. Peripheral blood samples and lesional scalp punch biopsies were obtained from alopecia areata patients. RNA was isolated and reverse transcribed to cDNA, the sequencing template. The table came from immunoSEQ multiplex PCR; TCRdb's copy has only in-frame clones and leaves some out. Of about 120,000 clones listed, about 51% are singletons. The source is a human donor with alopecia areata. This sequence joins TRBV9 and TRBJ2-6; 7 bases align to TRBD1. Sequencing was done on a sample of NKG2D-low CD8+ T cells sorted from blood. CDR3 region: CASSADRVSGANVLTF. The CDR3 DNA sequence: TGTGCCAGCAGCGCCGACAGGGTCTCTGGGGCCAACGTCCTGACTTTC.